The 23 T cell receptor beta chains below come from one sample, sequenced in a study of blood T cell repertoires in COVID-19. Generated by immunoSEQ multiplex PCR, the TCRdb table keeps only in-frame clones and is missing some. The sample shows around 140,000 clones, about 86% of them seen only once. The specimen sequenced was peripheral blood. These TCRs come from a woman aged 55-70 years with acute or convalescent COVID-19.

The chain is built from TRBV4-3 and TRBJ1-2; D not resolved. With 0 bases removed from V and 10 bases from J, the gap between germline ends came to 12 bases. Germline loops: CDR1 LGHNA, CDR2 YSLEER. This CDR3 comprises 13 residues. The DNA of the CDR3 is TGCGCCAGCAGCCAAGATCTCATGAGGGACTACACCTTC. It translates to CASSQDLMRDYTF.

This clone turned up a few times. The rearrangement joins TRBV24-1 to TRBJ1-2; D ambiguous. Deletions cut 9 bases from V and 1 base from J, with 14 bases between. In germline, CDR1 is KGHDR, CDR2 SFDVKD. The CDR3 runs 14 residues. CDR3: CATSQTRLNYGYTF. CDR3 coding DNA: TGTGCCACCTCCCAAACGAGGCTTAACTATGGCTACACCTTC.

For the CDR3, the DNA is TGTGCCAGCAGTTCCCTAGCGGGGGGACTCAATGAGCAGTTCTTC. Protein sequence: CASSSLAGGLNEQFF. The chain is built from TRBV6-4 and TRBJ2-1, with 11 bases that match TRBD2. There are 15 residues in the CDR3. Germline CDR1 is MRHNA and CDR2 is SNTAGT. Trimming took 5 bases from V and 6 from J; bases not matched to a gene: 6.

The rearrangement links TRBV5-4 to TRBJ1-2, with D hard to call. The CDR3 runs to 15 residues. Looked up from germline, CDR1 is SGHNT and CDR2 is YYREEE (reference sequence). Trimming pared 4 bases from V and 3 bases from J, leaving 16 bases between. This chain's CDR3 is CASSLVVMGDYGYTF. For the CDR3, the DNA is TGTGCCAGCAGCCTGGTGGTGATGGGAGACTATGGCTACACCTTC.

The chain joins TRBV5-5 to TRBJ1-6; D is ambiguous. V was pared by 1 base and J by 12 bases, with 20 bases between. The CDR3 extends over 16 amino acids. Per the germline V gene, CDR1 is SGHKS and CDR2 is YYEKEE (reference sequence). This CDR3 is CASSLLEAGLGGPLHF. For the CDR3, the DNA is TGTGCCAGCAGCTTGCTCGAAGCAGGACTTGGAGGACCCCTCCACTTT.

With respect to this clone: This CDR3 is also generated by other DNA sequences in the sample. This chain links TRBV5-1 with TRBJ2-7, with D maybe TRBD1 (6 bases). The germline V and J ends were trimmed by 2 bases and 4 bases, with 7 bases remaining between them. Germline CDR1 SGHRS, CDR2 YFSETQ. The CDR3 extends over 12 amino acids. CDR3 sequence (DNA): TGCGCCAGCAGCTTACAGGGTTACGAGCAGTACTTC. It codes for CASSLQGYEQYF. Based on the CDR3 plus reference TRBV5-1 and TRBJ2-7, the full variable domain is KAGVTQTPRYLIKTRGQQVTLSCSPISGHRSVSWYQQTPGQGLQFLFEYFSETQRNKGNFPGRFSGRQFSNSRSEMNVSTLELGDSALYLCASSLQGYEQYFGPGTRLTVT.

The chain links TRBV6-1 to TRBJ1-3; the match to TRBD1 covers 8 bases. Germline V lookup: CDR1 MNHNS, CDR2 SASEGT. The CDR3 consists of 17 residues. V was clipped by 3 bases and J by 0 bases; unmatched bases: 7. CDR3 sequence reads: CASSDADRGVSGNTIYF. The DNA for the CDR3 is TGTGCCAGCAGTGACGCAGACAGGGGAGTCTCTGGAAACACCATATATTTT.

V and J are TRBV7-2 and TRBJ2-5; TRBD2 might be the D (6 bases). V lost 6 bases and J 5 bases, leaving 16 bases between the germline ends. Germline CDR1 and CDR2: SGHTA and FQGNSA. CDR3 length equals 14 residues. CDR3 sequence (DNA): TGTGCCAGCAGTCCCATGCCCGGGAGTGAGACCCAGTACTTC. Translation: CASSPMPGSETQYF.

V gene TRBV12-3 or TRBV12-4 combines with J gene TRBJ2-3; 7 bases are shared with TRBD2. The CDR3 spans 13 residues. V lost 8 bases and J lost 5; bases outside the gene matches: 7. Here the CDR3 DNA reads TGTGCCAGCCGTAATTCGGGAGGAGATACGCAGTATTTT. It specifies CASRNSGGDTQYF.

The J gene is TRBJ2-7, the V gene TRBV7-2, with a weak D call TRBD2 (5 bases). Trimming pared 1 base from V and 3 bases from J, leaving 13 bases between. The CDR3 covers 15 residues. Germline-derived CDR1 and CDR2 are SGHTA and FQGNSA. In nucleotides, the CDR3 is TGTGCCAGCAGCTTAGATTTGGACTTCAGCTACGAGCAGTACTTC. Encoded protein: CASSLDLDFSYEQYF.

The chain links TRBV3-1 (or the pseudogene TRBV3-2) to TRBJ2-7; TRBD2 is a possible D gene (5 bases). Germline V lookup: CDR1 LGHDT, CDR2 YNNKEL (reference sequence). V dropped 1 base and J dropped 6 bases, with 10 bases sitting between them. The CDR3 consists of 13 residues. The CDR3 nucleotides are TGTGCCAGCAGCCAAGGGGAGCGAAGCGAGCAGTACTTC. Translating it yields CASSQGERSEQYF.

The CDR3 here is CASSYSIQGVGYTF. The CDR3, as DNA: TGTGCCAGCAGTTACTCGATCCAGGGGGTGGGCTACACCTTC. This chain uses TRBV6-5 with TRBJ1-2; 7 bases align to TRBD1. The CDR3 is 14 residues long. The germline CDR1 and CDR2 sequences are MNHEY and SVGAGI. V dropped 0 bases and J dropped 8; count of bases not matched to a gene: 6.

The chain uses TRBV24-1 and TRBJ2-7, with TRBD1 matching over 7 bases. The J segment lost 5 bases and the V segment lost 3 bases, leaving 6 bases of the junction unmatched. The CDR3 contains 14 residues. Per the germline V gene, CDR1 is KGHDR and CDR2 is SFDVKD. The CDR3 sequence: CATSDPGQYNEQYF. Written as DNA, the CDR3 is TGTGCCACCAGTGATCCGGGACAGTACAACGAGCAGTACTTC.

The J gene is TRBJ1-6, the V gene TRBV30; D gene uncertain. Trimming shortened V by 2 bases and J by 5 bases, and 7 bases separated the two germline ends. Per the germline V gene, CDR1 is GTSNPN and CDR2 is SVGIG (reference sequence). The CDR3 extends over 13 amino acids. The CDR3 DNA reads as TGTGCCTGGAGTTCAGCGGATAATTCACCCCTCCACTTT. This gives the protein CAWSSADNSPLHF.

This rearrangement joins TRBV30 to TRBJ2-3; a possible D gene is TRBD2 (6 bases). Germline CDR1 GTSNPN, CDR2 SVGIG (reference sequence). The V end lost 0 bases, the J end lost 1 base, and 8 bases lay between the germline ends. The length of the CDR3 is 14 residues. CDR3 in DNA: TGTGCCTGGAGTGTTGGGACTCGCACAGATACGCAGTATTTT. It translates to CAWSVGTRTDTQYF.

CDR3 nucleotide sequence: TGTGCCATCAGAACTAGCGGGGGCACCGGGGAGCTGTTTTTT. Translation gives CAIRTSGGTGELFF. This chain joins TRBV10-3 and TRBJ2-2; 11 positions match TRBD2. The CDR3 runs 14 residues. V gave up 6 bases and J gave up 4 bases; unmatched junction bases: 1. The V gene's germline CDR1 is ENHRY and CDR2 SYGVKD.

In its sample, this clone was seen a few times. The chain couples TRBV2 to TRBJ2-2; 11 bases are shared with TRBD1. This CDR3 region has 15 residues. Germline V gene sequence: CDR1 SNHLY, CDR2 FYNNEI. J lost 7 bases, V lost 3 bases, and 4 bases had no gene match. The CDR3 loop is CASSDGQGAVGELFF. CDR3 nucleotides: TGTGCCAGCAGTGATGGACAGGGGGCGGTCGGGGAGCTGTTTTTT.

The genes are TRBV28 and TRBJ1-2; TRBD1 matches at 7 bases. The CDR3 extends over 14 amino acids. J gave up 3 bases and V 1 base, and 2 bases lay outside the gene matches. Looked up from germline, CDR1 is MDHEN and CDR2 is SYDVKM. This chain's CDR3 is CASSLYDRDYGYTF. DNA for the CDR3: TGTGCCAGCAGTTTATACGACAGGGACTATGGCTACACCTTC.

This clone has only a few counts. This sample includes further DNA sequences coding for the same CDR3. The chain is built from TRBV28 and TRBJ1-6; the D gene is possibly TRBD1 (5 bases). The CDR3 totals 14 residues. Deletions cut 1 base from V and 7 bases from J, with 8 bases between. CDR1 MDHEN and CDR2 SYDVKM come from the germline V gene. The CDR3 sequence: CASSLYGGNSPLHF. DNA for the CDR3: TGTGCCAGCAGTTTATACGGGGGGAATTCACCCCTCCACTTT.

This clone was observed a single time. The chain links TRBV18 to TRBJ2-7, with TRBD1 identical over 9 bases. V gave up 2 bases and J gave up 2 bases; unmatched junction bases: 4. CDR3 length: 15 residues. Germline values: CDR1 KGHSH, CDR2 LQKENI. Here the CDR3 DNA reads TGTGCCAGCTCACCAATGACAGGGGGAACCTACGAGCAGTACTTC. Residues: CASSPMTGGTYEQYF.

The genes are TRBV3-1 (or the pseudogene TRBV3-2) and TRBJ1-2; no reliable D call. Trimming took off 0 bases at V and 3 bases at J, with 11 bases between the two ends. Germline CDR1 reads LGHDT; CDR2 reads YNNKEL (reference sequence). CDR3 size: 15 residues. The CDR3 loop reads CASSQDLLADYGYTF. As DNA, the CDR3 is TGTGCCAGCAGCCAAGATTTGTTGGCCGACTATGGCTACACCTTC.

For the CDR3, the DNA is TGCGCCAGCAGCCAAGACTTCAACCAGAGGGCCTATGGCTACACCTTC. Translation gives CASSQDFNQRAYGYTF. This chain connects TRBV4-3 to TRBJ1-2; D unresolved. This CDR3 contains 16 residues. V was trimmed by 0 bases and J by 4 bases, leaving 15 bases between them. Germline V CDR1 and CDR2: LGHNA, YSLEER.

This chain connects TRBV12-3 or TRBV12-4 to TRBJ1-2; 9 bases line up with TRBD1. Trimming cost V 6 bases and J 8 bases; bases outside gene matches: 7. The CDR3 consists of 13 residues. Here the CDR3 DNA reads TGTGCCAGCAGGAGGGGACAGGGCAGCGGCTACACCTTC. It is translated as CASRRGQGSGYTF.